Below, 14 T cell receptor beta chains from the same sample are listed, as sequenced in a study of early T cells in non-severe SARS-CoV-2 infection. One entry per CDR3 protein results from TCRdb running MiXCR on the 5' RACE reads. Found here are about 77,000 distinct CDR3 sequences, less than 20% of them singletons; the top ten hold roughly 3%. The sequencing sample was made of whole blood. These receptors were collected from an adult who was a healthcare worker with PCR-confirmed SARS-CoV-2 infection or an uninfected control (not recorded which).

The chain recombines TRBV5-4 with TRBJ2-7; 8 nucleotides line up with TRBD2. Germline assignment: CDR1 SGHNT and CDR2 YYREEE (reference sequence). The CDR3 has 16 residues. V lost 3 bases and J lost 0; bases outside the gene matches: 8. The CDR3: CASSSSERGPSYEQYF. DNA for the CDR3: TGTGCCAGCAGCTCCTCAGAGCGGGGGCCCTCCTACGAGCAGTACTTC.

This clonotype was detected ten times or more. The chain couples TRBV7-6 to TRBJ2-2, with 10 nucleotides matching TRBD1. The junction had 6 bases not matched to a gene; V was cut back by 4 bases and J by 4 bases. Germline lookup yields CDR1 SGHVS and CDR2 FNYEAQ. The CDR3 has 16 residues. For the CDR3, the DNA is TGTGCCAGCAGCTGGGGACAGGGGTTAGCCACCGGGGAGCTGTTTTTT. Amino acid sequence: CASSWGQGLATGELFF.

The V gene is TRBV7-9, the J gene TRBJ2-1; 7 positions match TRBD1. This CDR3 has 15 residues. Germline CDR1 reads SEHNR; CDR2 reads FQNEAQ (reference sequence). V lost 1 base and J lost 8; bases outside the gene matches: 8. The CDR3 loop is CASSLGAGQADEQFF. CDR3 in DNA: TGTGCCAGCAGCTTAGGGGCCGGACAGGCCGATGAGCAGTTCTTC.

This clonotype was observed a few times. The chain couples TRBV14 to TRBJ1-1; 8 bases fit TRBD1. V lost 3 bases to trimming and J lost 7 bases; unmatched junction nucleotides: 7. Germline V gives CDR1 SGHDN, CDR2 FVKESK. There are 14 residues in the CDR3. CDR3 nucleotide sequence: TGTGCCAGCAGCCATCGTGGGGGACAGGTTGAAGCTTTCTTT. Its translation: CASSHRGGQVEAFF. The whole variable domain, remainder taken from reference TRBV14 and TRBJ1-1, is EAGVTQFPSHSVIEKGQTVTLRCDPISGHDNLYWYRRVMGKEIKFLLHFVKESKQDESGMPNNRFLAERTGGTYSTLKVQPAELEDSGVYFCASSHRGGQVEAFFGQGTRLTVV.

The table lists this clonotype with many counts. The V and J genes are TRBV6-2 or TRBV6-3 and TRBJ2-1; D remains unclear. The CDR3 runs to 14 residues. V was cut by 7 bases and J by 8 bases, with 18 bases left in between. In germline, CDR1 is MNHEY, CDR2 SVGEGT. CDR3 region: CASMRALGGDEQFF. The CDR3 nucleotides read TGTGCCAGCATGAGAGCCCTCGGTGGCGATGAGCAGTTCTTC.

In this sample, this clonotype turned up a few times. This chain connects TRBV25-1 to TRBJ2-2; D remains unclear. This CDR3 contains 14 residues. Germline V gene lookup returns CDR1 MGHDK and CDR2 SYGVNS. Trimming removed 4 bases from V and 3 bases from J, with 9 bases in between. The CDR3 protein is CASSALVYTGELFF. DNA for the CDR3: TGTGCCAGCAGTGCCCTCGTCTACACCGGGGAGCTGTTTTTT.

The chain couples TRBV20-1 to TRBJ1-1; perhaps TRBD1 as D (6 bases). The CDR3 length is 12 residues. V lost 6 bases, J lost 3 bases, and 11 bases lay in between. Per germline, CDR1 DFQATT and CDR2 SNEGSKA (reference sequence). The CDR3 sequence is CSAKGGHTEAFF. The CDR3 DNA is TGCAGTGCCAAAGGGGGACACACTGAAGCTTTCTTT.

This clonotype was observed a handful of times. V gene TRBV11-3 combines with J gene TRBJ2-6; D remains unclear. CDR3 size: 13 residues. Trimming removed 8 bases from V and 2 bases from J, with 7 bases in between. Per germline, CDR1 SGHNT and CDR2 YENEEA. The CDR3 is CASLSPGANVLTF. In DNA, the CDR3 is TGTGCCAGCCTATCCCCTGGGGCCAACGTCCTGACTTTC.

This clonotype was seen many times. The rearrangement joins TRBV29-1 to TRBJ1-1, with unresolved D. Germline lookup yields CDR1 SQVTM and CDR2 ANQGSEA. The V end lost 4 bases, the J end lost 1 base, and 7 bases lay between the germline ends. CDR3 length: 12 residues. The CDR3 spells CSVGKENTEAFF. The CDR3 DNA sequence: TGCAGCGTTGGAAAGGAGAACACTGAAGCTTTCTTT.

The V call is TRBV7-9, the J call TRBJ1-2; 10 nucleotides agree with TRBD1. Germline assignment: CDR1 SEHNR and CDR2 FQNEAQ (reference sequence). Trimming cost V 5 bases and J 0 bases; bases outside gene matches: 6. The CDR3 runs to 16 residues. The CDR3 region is CASSPDRGATNYGYTF. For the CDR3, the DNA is TGTGCCAGCAGCCCGGACAGGGGGGCCACTAACTATGGCTACACCTTC.

CDR3 sequence reads: CASSPRQGVTEAFF. Written as DNA, the CDR3 is TGTGCCAGCAGCCCCCGACAGGGTGTCACTGAAGCTTTCTTT. The chain has TRBV7-3 and TRBJ1-1, with 7 bases fitting TRBD1. The CDR3 runs to 14 residues. The germline gives CDR1 SGHTA, CDR2 FQGTGA. V trimming: 5 bases; J trimming: 4 bases; junction bases outside the gene matches: 7.

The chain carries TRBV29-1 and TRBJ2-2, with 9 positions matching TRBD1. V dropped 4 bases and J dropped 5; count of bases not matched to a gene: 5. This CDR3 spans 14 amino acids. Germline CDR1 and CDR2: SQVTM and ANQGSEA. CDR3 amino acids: CSVANRGRTGELFF. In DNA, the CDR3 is TGCAGCGTTGCAAACAGGGGGCGAACCGGGGAGCTGTTTTTT.

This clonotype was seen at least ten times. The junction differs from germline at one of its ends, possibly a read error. CDR3 DNA sequence: TGTGCTAGCAGCTTCAGGGTCAATGAAAAACTGTTTTTT. Amino acids: CASSFRVNEKLFF. The chain uses TRBV7-7 and TRBJ1-4, with a possible D match to TRBD1 (5 bases). CDR1 and CDR2 (germline): SSHAT, FNYEAQ (reference sequence). CDR3 size: 13 residues.

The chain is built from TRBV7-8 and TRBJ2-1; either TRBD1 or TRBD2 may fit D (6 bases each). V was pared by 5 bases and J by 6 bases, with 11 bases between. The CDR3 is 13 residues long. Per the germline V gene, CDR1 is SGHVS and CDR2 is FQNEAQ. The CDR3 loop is CASSRGGRNEQFF. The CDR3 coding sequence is TGTGCCAGCAGCCGAGGGGGGCGCAATGAGCAGTTCTTC.